This T cell receptor beta chain was obtained from a study of cytomegalovirus exposure and HLA in healthy donors. Findings of the study overall: About 87% or about 30% of the time was how often most TCR beta V segments were productive, according to an earlier analysis. Cytomegalovirus association was listed for 150 to 200 TCR beta chains. Immune exposure was documented only through CMV serostatus.

CDR3 length equals 19 residues. CDR1 GTSNPN and CDR2 SVGIG come from the germline V gene (reference sequence). Of note for this clone: As yet, its antigen is unknown. One end of the junction fails to match germline, which may point to a read error.

These donors counted as nominally healthy when sampled, but unrecorded immune exposures were likely. Both 60 Vbeta primers and 13 Jbeta primers went into the PCR. The repertoire was sequenced with immunoSEQ multiplex PCR; TCRdb's copy has only in-frame clones and lacks some. This sample carries over 150,000 clones, 77% of them seen once, and the ten largest clones take roughly 3.7%. This TCR came from a woman in her sixties or seventies in good health and CMV-seropositive. The chain employs TRBV30 and TRBJ2-4, with 9 bases fitting TRBD2. Sequences were obtained from PBMCs. CDR3: CASPWRASGKVVGKNSQYF. In nucleotides, the CDR3 is TGTGCCTCCCCCTGGCGGGCTAGCGGGAAGGTGGTGGGCAAAAACAGTCAGTACTTC.